What follows describes a single TCR beta chain. Its antigen is as yet unknown. The data originate from a study of OX40 agonist ivuxolimab in advanced cancers. Findings and caveats of the study: At 0.1 to 3.0 mg/kg, clonal expansion of CD4+ and CD8+ blood T cells had occurred by week 6.

This table comes from immunoSEQ multiplex PCR, and its TCRdb copy is limited to in-frame clones, with some not included. The table shows 65,000 to 70,000 clones, with 82% occurring only once. The CDR3 is made up of 14 amino acids. V lost 3 bases and J lost 8; bases outside the gene matches: 8. CDR1 is SQVTM and CDR2 is ANQGSEA in the germline V gene. The material was CD4+ or CD8+ T cells sorted from blood, obtained in a trial of the OX40 agonist ivuxolimab. The gene calls are TRBV29-1 and TRBJ1-4; 8 bases align to TRBD1. The receptor was derived from an adult with an advanced solid tumor such as melanoma, head and neck, liver or kidney cancer. CDR3 protein: CSVDGSGGAEKLFF. The CDR3, as DNA: TGCAGCGTTGATGGGTCAGGGGGCGCGGAAAAACTGTTTTTT.